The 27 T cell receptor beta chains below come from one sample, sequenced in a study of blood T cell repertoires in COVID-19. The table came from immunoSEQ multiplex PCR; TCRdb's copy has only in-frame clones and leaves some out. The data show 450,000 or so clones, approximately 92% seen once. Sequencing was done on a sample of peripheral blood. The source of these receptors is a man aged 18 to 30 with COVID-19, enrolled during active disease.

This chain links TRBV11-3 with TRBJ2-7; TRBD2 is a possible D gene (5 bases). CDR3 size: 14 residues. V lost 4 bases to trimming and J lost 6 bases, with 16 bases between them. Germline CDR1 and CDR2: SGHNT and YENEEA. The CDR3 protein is CASSSTLRRIEQYF. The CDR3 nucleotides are TGTGCCAGCAGCTCAACCCTCCGGAGGATCGAGCAGTACTTC.

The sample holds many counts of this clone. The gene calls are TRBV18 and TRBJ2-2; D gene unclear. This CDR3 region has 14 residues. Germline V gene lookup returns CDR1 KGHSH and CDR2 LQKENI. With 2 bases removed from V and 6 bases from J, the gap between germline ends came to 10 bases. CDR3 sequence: CASSPEVEAGELFF. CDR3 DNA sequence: TGTGCCAGCTCACCAGAGGTTGAAGCCGGGGAGCTGTTTTTT. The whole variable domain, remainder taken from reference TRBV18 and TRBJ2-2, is NAGVMQNPRHLVRRRGQEARLRCSPMKGHSHVYWYRQLPEEGLKFMVYLQKENIIDESGMPKERFSAEFPKEGPSILRIQQVVRGDSAAYFCASSPEVEAGELFFGEGSRLTVL.

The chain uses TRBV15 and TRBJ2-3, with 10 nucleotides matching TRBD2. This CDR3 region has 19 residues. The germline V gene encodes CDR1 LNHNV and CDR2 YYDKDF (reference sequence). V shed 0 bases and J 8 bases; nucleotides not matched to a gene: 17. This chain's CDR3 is CATSRDAAGAAGGLGTQYF. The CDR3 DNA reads TGTGCCACCAGCAGAGATGCGGCGGGGGCAGCGGGGGGGCTCGGTACGCAGTATTTT.

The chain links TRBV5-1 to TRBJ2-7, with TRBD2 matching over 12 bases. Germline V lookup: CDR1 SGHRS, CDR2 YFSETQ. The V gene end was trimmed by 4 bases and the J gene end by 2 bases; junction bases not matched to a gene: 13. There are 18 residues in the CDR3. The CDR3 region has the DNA TGCGCCAGCAGCAAACTAGCGGGGGGCCGGACCTTACCCTACGAGCAGTACTTC. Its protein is CASSKLAGGRTLPYEQYF.

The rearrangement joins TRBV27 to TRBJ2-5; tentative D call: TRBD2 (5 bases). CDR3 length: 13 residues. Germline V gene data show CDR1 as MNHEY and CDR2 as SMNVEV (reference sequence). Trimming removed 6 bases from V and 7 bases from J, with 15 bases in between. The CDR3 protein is CASSLQRSGTQYF. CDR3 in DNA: TGTGCCAGCAGCCTCCAGCGGTCCGGGACCCAGTACTTC.

CDR3 region: CASGQGGYNEQFF. CDR3 nucleotides: TGTGCTAGTGGACAGGGAGGGTACAATGAGCAGTTCTTC. The chain is built from TRBV12-5 and TRBJ2-1, with D possibly being TRBD2 (7 bases). From germline, CDR1 is LGHNT and CDR2 FRNRAP. Trimming cost V 6 bases and J 4 bases, with 10 bases left between them. This CDR3 is 13 amino acids long.

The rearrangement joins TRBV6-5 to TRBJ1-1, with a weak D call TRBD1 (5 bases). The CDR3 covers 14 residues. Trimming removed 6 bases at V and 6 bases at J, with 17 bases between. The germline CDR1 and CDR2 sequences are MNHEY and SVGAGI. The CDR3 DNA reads TGTGCCAGCAGGACCACTAACAGGTTCCCTGAAGCTTTCTTT. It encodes CASRTTNRFPEAFF.

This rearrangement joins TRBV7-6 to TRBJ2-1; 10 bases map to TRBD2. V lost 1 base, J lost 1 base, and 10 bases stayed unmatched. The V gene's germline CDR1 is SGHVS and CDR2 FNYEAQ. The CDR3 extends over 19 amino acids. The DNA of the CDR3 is TGTGCCAGCAGCTTAGTCCTGGGGACTAGCGCCCGTTCCTACAATGAGCAGTTCTTC. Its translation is CASSLVLGTSARSYNEQFF.

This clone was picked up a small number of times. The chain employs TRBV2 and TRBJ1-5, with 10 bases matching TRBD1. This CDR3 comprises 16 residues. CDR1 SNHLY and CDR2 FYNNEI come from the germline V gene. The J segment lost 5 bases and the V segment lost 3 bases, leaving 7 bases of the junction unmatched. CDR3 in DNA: TGTGCCAGCAGTGATGGGACAGGGGCGGGATATCAGCCCCAGCATTTT. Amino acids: CASSDGTGAGYQPQHF.

DNA for the CDR3: TGTGCCAGCGCGGGACAGGAGACCGGGGCCAACGTCCTGACTTTC. This translates into CASAGQETGANVLTF. This chain joins TRBV27 and TRBJ2-6; 8 nucleotides agree with TRBD1. J gave up 4 bases and V 8 bases, and 7 bases lay outside the gene matches. Germline V gives CDR1 MNHEY, CDR2 SMNVEV (reference sequence). The CDR3 covers 15 residues.

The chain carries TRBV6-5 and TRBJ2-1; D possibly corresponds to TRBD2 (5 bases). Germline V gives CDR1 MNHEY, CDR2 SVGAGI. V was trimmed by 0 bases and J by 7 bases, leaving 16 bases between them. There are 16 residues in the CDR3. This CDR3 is CASSYSSGRGWNEQFF. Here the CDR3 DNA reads TGTGCCAGCAGTTACTCAAGCGGACGAGGGTGGAATGAGCAGTTCTTC.

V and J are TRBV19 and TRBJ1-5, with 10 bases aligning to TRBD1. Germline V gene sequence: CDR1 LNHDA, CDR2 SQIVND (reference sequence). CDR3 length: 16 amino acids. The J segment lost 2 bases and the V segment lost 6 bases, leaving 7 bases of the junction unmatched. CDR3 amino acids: CASRTAGTGGNQPQHF. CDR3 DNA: TGTGCCAGTAGGACCGCCGGGACAGGGGGCAATCAGCCCCAGCATTTT.

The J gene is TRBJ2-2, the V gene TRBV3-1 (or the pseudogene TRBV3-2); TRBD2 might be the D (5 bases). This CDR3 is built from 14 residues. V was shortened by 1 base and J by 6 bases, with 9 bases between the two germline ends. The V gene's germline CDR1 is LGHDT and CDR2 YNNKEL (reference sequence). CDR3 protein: CASSQGPAAGELFF. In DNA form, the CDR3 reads TGTGCCAGCAGCCAAGGGCCAGCGGCCGGGGAGCTGTTTTTT.

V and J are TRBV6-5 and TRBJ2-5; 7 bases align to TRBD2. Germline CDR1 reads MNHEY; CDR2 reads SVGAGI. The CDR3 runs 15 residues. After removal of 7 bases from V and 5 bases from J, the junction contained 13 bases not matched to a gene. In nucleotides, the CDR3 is TGTGCCAGCAATCCTCTAGCGGTCATGGGGGAGACCCAGTACTTC. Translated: CASNPLAVMGETQYF.

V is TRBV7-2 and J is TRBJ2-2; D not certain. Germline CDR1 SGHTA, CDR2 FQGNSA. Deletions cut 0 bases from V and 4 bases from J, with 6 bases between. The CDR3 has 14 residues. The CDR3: CASSLALSTGELFF. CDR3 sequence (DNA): TGTGCCAGCAGCTTAGCGCTCAGCACCGGGGAGCTGTTTTTT. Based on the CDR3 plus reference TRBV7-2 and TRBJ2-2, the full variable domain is GAGVSQSPSNKVTEKGKDVELRCDPISGHTALYWYRQSLGQGLEFLIYFQGNSAPDKSGLPSDRFSAERTGGSVSTLTIQRTQQEDSAVYLCASSLALSTGELFFGEGSRLTVL.

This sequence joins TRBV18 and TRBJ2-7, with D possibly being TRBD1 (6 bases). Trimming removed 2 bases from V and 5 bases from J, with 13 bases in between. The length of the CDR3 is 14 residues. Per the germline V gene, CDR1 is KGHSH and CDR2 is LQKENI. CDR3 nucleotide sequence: TGTGCCAGCTCACCATCTGGACAGCTCAACGAGCAGTACTTC. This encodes CASSPSGQLNEQYF.

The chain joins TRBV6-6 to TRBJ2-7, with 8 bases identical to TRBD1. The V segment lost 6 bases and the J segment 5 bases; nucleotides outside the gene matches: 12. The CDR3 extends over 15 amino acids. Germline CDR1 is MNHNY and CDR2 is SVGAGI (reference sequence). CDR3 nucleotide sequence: TGTGCCAGCAGGGAAGACAGGGGACGGCCAAACGAGCAGTACTTC. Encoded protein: CASREDRGRPNEQYF.

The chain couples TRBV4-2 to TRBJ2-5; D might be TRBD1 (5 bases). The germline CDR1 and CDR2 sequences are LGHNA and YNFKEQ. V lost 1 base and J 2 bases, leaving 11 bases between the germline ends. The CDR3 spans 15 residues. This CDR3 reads CASSQAVGVQETQYF. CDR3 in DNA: TGTGCCAGCAGCCAAGCAGTAGGGGTACAAGAGACCCAGTACTTC.

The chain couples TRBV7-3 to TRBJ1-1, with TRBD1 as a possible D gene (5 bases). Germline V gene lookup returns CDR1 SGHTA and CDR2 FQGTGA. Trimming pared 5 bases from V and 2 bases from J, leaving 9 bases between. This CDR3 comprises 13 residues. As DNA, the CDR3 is TGTGCCAGCAGCGGGGGGATTAACACTGAAGCTTTCTTT. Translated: CASSGGINTEAFF. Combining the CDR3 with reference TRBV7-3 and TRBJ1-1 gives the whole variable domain GAGVSQTPSNKVTEKGKYVELRCDPISGHTALYWYRQSLGQGPEFLIYFQGTGAADDSGLPNDRFFAVRPEGSVSTLKIQRTERGDSAVYLCASSGGINTEAFFGQGTRLTVV.

In DNA, the CDR3 is TGTGCCAGCAGCAATACAGAAAACTATGGCTACACCTTC. It is translated as CASSNTENYGYTF. The rearrangement uses TRBV9 and TRBJ1-2; D is unresolved. Trimming took off 4 bases at V and 2 bases at J, with 9 bases between the two ends. This CDR3 spans 13 amino acids. The germline gives CDR1 SGDLS, CDR2 YYNGEE.

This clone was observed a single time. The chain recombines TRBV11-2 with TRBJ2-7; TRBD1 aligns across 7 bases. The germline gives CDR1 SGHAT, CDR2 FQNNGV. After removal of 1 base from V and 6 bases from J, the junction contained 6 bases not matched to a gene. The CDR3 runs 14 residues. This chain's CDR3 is CASSLARGSSEQYF. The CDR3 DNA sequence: TGTGCCAGCAGCTTAGCCAGGGGGTCAAGCGAGCAGTACTTC. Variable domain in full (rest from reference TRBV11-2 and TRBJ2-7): EAGVAQSPRYKIIEKRQSVAFWCNPISGHATLYWYQQILGQGPKLLIQFQNNGVVDDSQLPKDRFSAERLKGVDSTLKIQPAKLEDSAVYLCASSLARGSSEQYFGPGTRLTVT.

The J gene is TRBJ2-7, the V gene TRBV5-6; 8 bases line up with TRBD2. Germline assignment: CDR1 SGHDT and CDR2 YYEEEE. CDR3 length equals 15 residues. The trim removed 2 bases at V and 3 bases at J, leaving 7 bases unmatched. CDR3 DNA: TGTGCCAGCAGCTTACCGGGACTAGACGACTACGAGCAGTACTTC. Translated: CASSLPGLDDYEQYF.

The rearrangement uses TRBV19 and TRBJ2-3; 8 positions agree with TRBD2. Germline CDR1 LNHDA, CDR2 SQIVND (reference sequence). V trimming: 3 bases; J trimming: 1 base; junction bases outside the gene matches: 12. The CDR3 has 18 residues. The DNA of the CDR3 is TGTGCCAGTAGTATGGGGAAGGGGGGTAGCGGGGGCACAGATACGCAGTATTTT. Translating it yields CASSMGKGGSGGTDTQYF.

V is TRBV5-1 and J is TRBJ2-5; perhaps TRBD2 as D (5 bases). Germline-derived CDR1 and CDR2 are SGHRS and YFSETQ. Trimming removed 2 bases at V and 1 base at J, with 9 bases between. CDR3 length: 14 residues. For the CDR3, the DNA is TGCGCCAGCAGCTTCGGTGGAGGCCAAGAGACCCAGTACTTC. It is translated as CASSFGGGQETQYF.

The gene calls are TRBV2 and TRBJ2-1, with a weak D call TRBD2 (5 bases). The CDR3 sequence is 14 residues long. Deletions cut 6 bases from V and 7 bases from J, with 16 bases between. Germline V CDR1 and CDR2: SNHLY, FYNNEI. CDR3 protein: CASRPGPSGNEQFF. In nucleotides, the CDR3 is TGTGCCAGCAGACCGGGCCCCTCGGGGAATGAGCAGTTCTTC.

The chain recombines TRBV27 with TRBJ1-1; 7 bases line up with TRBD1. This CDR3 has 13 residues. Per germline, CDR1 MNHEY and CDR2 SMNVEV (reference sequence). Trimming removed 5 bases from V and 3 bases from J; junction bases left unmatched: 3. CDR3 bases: TGTGCCAGCAGTCAAGGGGGCTACACTGAAGCTTTCTTT. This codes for CASSQGGYTEAFF.

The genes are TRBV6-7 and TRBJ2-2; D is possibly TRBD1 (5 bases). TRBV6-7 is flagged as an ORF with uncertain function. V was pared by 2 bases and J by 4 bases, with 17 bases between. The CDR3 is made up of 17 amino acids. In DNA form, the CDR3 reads TGTGCCAGCAGTTACCCAAAAGGGGAATTAGGCACCGGGGAGCTGTTTTTT. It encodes CASSYPKGELGTGELFF.